The TCR beta chain under discussion was sequenced for a study of read filtering for tumor transcriptome and immune sequencing. CDR3 length: 15 amino acids. The germline gives CDR1 LGHDT, CDR2 YNNKEL (reference sequence). V gave up 4 bases and J gave up 10 bases; unmatched junction bases: 13. At least ten counts were recorded for this clonotype. From about 400 ng of RNA, a library with molecular barcoded alpha/delta and beta/gamma adaptors was made. TCRdb reprocessed the reads via MiXCR and lists one record per CDR3 protein. The profile shows over 45,000 distinct CDR3 sequences, 10% to 15% of them singletons.

The clonotype originates from a donor aged 40 or over with multiple myeloma. Material: a population of CD138-negative cells sorted from bone marrow. This chain joins TRBV3-1 and TRBJ1-1, with TRBD1 identical over 9 bases. The DNA for the CDR3 is TGTGCCAGCAGCCGCCAAGGACAGGGGAATTTGGGAGCTTTCTTT. Protein sequence: CASSRQGQGNLGAFF. The whole variable domain, remainder taken from reference TRBV3-1 and TRBJ1-1, is DTAVSQTPKYLVTQMGNDKSIKCEQNLGHDTMYWYKQDSKKFLKIMFSYNNKELIINETVPNRFSPKSPDKAHLNLHINSLELGDSAVYFCASSRQGQGNLGAFFGQGTRLTVV.